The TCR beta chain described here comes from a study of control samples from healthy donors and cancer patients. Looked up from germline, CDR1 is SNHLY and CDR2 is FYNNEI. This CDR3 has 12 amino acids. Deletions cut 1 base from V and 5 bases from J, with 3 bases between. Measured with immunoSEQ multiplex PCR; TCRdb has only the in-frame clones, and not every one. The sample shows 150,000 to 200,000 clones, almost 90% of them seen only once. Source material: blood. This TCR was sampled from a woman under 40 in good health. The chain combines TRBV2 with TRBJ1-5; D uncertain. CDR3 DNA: TGTGCCAGCAGTGAAGACTATCAGCCCCAGCATTTT. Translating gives CASSEDYQPQHF.